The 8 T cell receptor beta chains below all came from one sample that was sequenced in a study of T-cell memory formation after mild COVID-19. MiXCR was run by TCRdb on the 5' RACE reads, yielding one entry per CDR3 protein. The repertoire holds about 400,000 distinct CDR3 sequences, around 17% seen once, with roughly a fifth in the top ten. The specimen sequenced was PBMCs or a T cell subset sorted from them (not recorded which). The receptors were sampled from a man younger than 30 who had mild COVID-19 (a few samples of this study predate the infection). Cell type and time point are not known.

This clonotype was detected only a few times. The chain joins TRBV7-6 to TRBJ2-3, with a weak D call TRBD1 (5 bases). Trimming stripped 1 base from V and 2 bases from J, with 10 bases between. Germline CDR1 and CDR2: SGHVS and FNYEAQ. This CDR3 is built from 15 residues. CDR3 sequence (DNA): TGTGCCAGCAGCTTAGTCTGGGGCCCCACAGATACGCAGTATTTT. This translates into CASSLVWGPTDTQYF. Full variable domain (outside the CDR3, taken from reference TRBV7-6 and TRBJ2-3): GAGVSQSPRYKVTKRGQDVALRCDPISGHVSLYWYRQALGQGPEFLTYFNYEAQQDKSGLPNDRFSAERPEGSISTLTIQRTEQRDSAMYRCASSLVWGPTDTQYFGPGTRLTVL.

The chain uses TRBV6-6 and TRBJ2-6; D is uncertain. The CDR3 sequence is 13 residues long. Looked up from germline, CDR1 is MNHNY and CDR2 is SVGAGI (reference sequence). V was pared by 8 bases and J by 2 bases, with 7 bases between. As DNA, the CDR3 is TGTGCCAGCTTTGGGGCTGGGGCCAACGTCCTGACTTTC. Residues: CASFGAGANVLTF.

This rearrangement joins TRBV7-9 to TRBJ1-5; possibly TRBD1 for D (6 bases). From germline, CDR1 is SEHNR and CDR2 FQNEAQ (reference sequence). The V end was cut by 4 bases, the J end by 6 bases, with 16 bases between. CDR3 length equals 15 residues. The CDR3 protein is CASSSSGGGPQPQHF. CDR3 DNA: TGTGCCAGCAGCTCCTCTGGGGGGGGGCCTCAGCCCCAGCATTTT.

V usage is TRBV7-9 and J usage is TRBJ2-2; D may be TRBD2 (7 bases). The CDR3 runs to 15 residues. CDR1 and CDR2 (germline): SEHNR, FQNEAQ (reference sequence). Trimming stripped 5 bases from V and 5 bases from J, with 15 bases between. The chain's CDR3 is CASSPGGLPTGELFF. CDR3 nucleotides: TGTGCCAGCAGCCCGGGGGGCCTACCAACCGGGGAGCTGTTTTTT.

CDR3 DNA: TGTGCCACTCGACAGGGAATCGCAGATACGCAGTATTTT. The encoded protein is CATRQGIADTQYF. The chain joins TRBV2 to TRBJ2-3; 7 bases fit TRBD1. J lost 4 bases, V lost 10 bases, and 8 bases had no gene match. Germline CDR1 reads SNHLY; CDR2 reads FYNNEI. CDR3 size: 13 residues.

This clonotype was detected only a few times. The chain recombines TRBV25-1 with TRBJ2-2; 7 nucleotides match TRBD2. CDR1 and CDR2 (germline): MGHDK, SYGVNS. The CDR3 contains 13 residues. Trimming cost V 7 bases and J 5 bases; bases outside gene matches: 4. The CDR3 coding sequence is TGTGCCAGCAAGGGTAGCGGGACCGGGGAGCTGTTTTTT. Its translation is CASKGSGTGELFF.

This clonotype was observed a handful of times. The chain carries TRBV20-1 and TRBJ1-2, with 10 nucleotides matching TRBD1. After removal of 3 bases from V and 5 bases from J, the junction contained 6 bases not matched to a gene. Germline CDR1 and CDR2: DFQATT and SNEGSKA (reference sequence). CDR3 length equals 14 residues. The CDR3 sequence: CSASPGQGTYGYTF. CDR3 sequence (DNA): TGCAGTGCTAGCCCGGGACAGGGGACGTATGGCTACACCTTC.

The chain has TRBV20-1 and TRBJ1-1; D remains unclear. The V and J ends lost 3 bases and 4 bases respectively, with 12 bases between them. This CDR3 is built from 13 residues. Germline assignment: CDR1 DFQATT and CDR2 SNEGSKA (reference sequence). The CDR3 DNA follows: TGCAGTGCTAGGGGTTACGGTTCCACTGAAGCTTTCTTT. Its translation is CSARGYGSTEAFF.